A single T cell receptor (beta chain) is shown here with its context. Its target is not known. The sample originates from a study of cytomegalovirus exposure and HLA in healthy donors. The overall study: Researchers found that less than 90% of 398 genotyped donors fell within the Caucasian-associated ancestry cluster.

The CDR3 runs to 14 residues. Per the germline V gene, CDR1 is MNHEY and CDR2 is SVGAGI. Trimming took 10 bases from V and 0 from J; bases not matched to a gene: 8. The PCR had 60 Vbeta and 13 Jbeta primers. The data were produced by immunoSEQ multiplex PCR, yet TCRdb's version contains in-frame clones alone and is incomplete. In the table there are 85,000 to 100,000 clones, about 75% of which are singletons. Study-wide points: Available immune exposure information was restricted to CMV serostatus only. Some V segments could not be told apart, so they were left out, TRBV6-2 and TRBV6-3 among them.

The sequencing input was PBMCs. The receptor was isolated from a woman aged 40 to 49 in good health and CMV-seronegative. The genes are TRBV6-5 and TRBJ1-2, with 7 nucleotides matching TRBD1. CDR3 protein: CATKRTGPNYGYTF. The CDR3 DNA is TGTGCCACCAAAAGGACAGGTCCTAACTATGGCTACACCTTC.